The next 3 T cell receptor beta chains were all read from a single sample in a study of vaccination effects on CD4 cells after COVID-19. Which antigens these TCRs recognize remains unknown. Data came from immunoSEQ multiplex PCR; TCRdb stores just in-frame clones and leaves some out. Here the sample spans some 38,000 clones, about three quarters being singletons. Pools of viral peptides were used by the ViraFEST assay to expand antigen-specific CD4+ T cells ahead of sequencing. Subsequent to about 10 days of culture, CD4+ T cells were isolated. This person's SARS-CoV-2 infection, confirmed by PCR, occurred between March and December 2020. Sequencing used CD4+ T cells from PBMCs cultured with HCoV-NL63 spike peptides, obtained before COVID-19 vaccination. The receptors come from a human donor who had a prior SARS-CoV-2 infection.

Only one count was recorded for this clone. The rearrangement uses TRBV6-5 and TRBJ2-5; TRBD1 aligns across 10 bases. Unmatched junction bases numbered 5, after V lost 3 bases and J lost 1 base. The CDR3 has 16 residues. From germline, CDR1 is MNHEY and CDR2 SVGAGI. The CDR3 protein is CASSYVRTGGQETQYF. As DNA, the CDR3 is TGTGCCAGCAGTTATGTCCGGACAGGGGGCCAAGAGACCCAGTACTTC.

Here the CDR3 DNA reads TGCGCCAGCAGTTATCAGACAGGGGGCGGCTATGGCTACACCTTC. Translating gives CASSYQTGGGYGYTF. The chain is built from TRBV10-1 and TRBJ1-2; 10 bases line up with TRBD1. CDR1 is WNHNN and CDR2 is SYGVQD in the germline V gene (reference sequence). Unmatched junction bases numbered 7, after V lost 5 bases and J lost 4 bases. The CDR3 sequence is 15 residues long.

CDR3 coding DNA: TGTGGCGCCCCCTGTCTAGCGCCGAATGAGCAGTTCTTC. This translates into CGAPCLAPNEQFF. This chain connects TRBV21-1 to TRBJ2-1; TRBD2 is the table's D call and was not checked against the DNA. TRBV21-1 is marked as a pseudogene. The CDR3 consists of 13 residues.